This is a list of T cell receptor beta chains from one sample in a study of cytomegalovirus exposure and HLA in healthy donors. Only in-frame clones appear in the TCRdb table, and some are missing; sequencing was by immunoSEQ multiplex PCR. The table includes more than 150,000 clones, about four fifths detected once. The sample consisted of PBMCs. These TCRs come from a girl between 10 and 17 years old in good health and CMV-seropositive. CDR3s include the opening cysteine and the closing phenylalanine or tryptophan.

V gene	J gene	CDR3 protein
TRBV6-5	TRBJ1-2	CASRAQGYGYTF
TRBV7-6	TRBJ2-5	CASSRQQETQYF
TRBV7-2	TRBJ1-2	CASSLVWPEANYGYTF
TRBV2	TRBJ1-1	CASNMFRGLSTEAFF
TRBV4-1	TRBJ1-1	CASSQAFDGEAFF
TRBV6-5	TRBJ2-7	CASSSDRVSYEQYF
TRBV5-6	TRBJ1-2	CASSPDRGLGYGYTF
TRBV27	TRBJ1-5	CASSGGRSNQPQHF
TRBV7-7	TRBJ2-7	CASSSYRVRDEQYF
TRBV19	TRBJ2-7	CASSIGTRGRSYEQYF
TRBV4-1	TRBJ2-5	CASSQALAGEKETQYF
TRBV19	TRBJ2-1	CATVSDLAHEQFF
TRBV30	TRBJ1-1	CAWSVTGPAEAFF
TRBV11-3	TRBJ1-4	CASSERGATNEKLFF
TRBV10-3	TRBJ2-7	CAISEGQGTIYEQYF
TRBV28	TRBJ1-5	CASSLDRGRQPQHF
TRBV7-6	TRBJ2-3	CASSLMDKSTQYF
TRBV4-2	TRBJ2-5	CASSQDASGGAETQYF
TRBV7-2	TRBJ2-6	CASSLGRAGANVLTF
TRBV7-8	TRBJ2-5	CASSPGTVFQETQYF
TRBV10-2	TRBJ2-4	CASSEYREGIQYF
TRBV27	TRBJ1-3	CASRSGLDGNTIYF
TRBV9	TRBJ2-2	CASGLGGADTGELFF
TRBV6-4	TRBJ2-3	CASSDGGGDADTQYF
TRBV10-2	TRBJ2-1	CASRADRGLANEQFF
TRBV13	TRBJ2-1	CASSQLAGGLRNEQFF
TRBV6-5	TRBJ1-1	CASKREAMNTEAFF